This T cell receptor beta chain stems from a study of control samples from healthy donors and cancer patients. Some clones are missing from TCRdb's copy, which holds only in-frame ones; the method was immunoSEQ multiplex PCR. The sample shows under 150,000 clones, around 86% of them seen only once. The ends were cut back, 0 bases at V and 1 base at J, with 7 bases in the middle. Per germline, CDR1 MNHEY and CDR2 SVGAGI. The length of the CDR3 is 16 residues. The receptor was derived from a man younger than 45 in good health. The sequenced sample consisted of blood. The chain uses TRBV6-5 and TRBJ2-6; D not certain. The CDR3 DNA sequence: TGTGCCAGCAGTTACTCGTTAGGATCTGGGGCCAACGTCCTGACTTTC. This gives the protein CASSYSLGSGANVLTF.